The entry below describes one T cell receptor (beta chain). Its target is unknown. Germline CDR1 ENHRY, CDR2 SYGVKD. The V and J ends lost 0 bases and 6 bases respectively, with 4 bases between them. The CDR3 covers 12 residues. The sample is drawn from a study of cytomegalovirus exposure and HLA in healthy donors. Study-wide results and limits: In vitro checks showed that a few CMV-associated chains really do target CMV antigens.

Measured with immunoSEQ multiplex PCR; TCRdb has only the in-frame clones, and not every one. In the table there are around 300,000 clones, roughly 90% of which are singletons. This TCR was recovered from a woman in her 30s in good health and CMV-seropositive. The rearrangement joins TRBV10-3 to TRBJ2-3, with D hard to call. Sample: PBMCs. CDR3 bases: TGTGCCATCAGTGAGTCAGATGATACGCAGTATTTT. Its protein is CAISESDDTQYF.